What follows describes a single T cell receptor beta chain. This specimen comes from a study of blood T cell repertoires in COVID-19. The V segment lost 7 bases and the J segment 7 bases; nucleotides outside the gene matches: 5. The CDR3 is made up of 13 amino acids. The germline CDR1 and CDR2 sequences are MNHEY and SVGAGI. Original handling: Amplified reference gene primers provided the basis for estimating nucleated cell counts. Method: immunoSEQ multiplex PCR; TCRdb's copy keeps in-frame clones and lacks some. V, J and clone size are those of that table, while D and trimming were read from the DNA. The table lists hundreds of thousands of clones, more than 75% of them singletons, with 1.5% in the top ten.

The source material was peripheral blood. The chain carries TRBV6-5 and TRBJ1-2, with TRBD1 matching 11 bases. The source of this sequence is a woman aged 40 to 55 who had recovered from COVID-19. CDR3 amino acids: CASIPGTGGGYTF. The CDR3 coding sequence is TGTGCCAGCATTCCCGGGACAGGGGGTGGCTACACCTTC.